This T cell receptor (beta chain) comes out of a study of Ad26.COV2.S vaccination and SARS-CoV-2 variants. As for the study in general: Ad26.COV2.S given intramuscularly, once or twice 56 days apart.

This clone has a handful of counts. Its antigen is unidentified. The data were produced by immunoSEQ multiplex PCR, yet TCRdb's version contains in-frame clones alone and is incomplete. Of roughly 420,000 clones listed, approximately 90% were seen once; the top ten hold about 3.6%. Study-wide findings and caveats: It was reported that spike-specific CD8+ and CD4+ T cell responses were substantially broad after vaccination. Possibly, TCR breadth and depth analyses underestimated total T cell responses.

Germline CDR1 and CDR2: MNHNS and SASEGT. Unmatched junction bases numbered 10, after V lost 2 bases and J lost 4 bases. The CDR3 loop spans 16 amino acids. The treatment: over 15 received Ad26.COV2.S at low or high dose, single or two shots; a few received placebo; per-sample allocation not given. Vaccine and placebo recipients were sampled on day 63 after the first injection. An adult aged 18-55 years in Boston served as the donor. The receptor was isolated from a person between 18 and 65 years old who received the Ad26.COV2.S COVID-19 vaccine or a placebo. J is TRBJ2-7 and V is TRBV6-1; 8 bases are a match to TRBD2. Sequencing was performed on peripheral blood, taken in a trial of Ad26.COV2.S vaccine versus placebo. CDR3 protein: CASSELAGRGSYEQYF. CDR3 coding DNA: TGTGCCAGCAGTGAACTAGCGGGCCGGGGCAGTTACGAGCAGTACTTC.